This TCR beta chain was sequenced for a study of T cells after posttransplantation cyclophosphamide. The CDR3 length is 14 residues. Trimming cost V 6 bases and J 4 bases; bases outside gene matches: 11. CDR1 is SQVTM and CDR2 is ANQGSEA in the germline V gene. Treatment was busulfan-fludarabine conditioning, a marrow graft, and cyclophosphamide on days +3 and +4. Overall study findings and caveats: Recipient CMV seropositivity and CMV reactivation strongly tracked TRB clonality. Donor CD8+ memory clones often dominated recipient blood repertoires at later times. TRB overlap between skin or GI tissue T cells and blood was limited.

Sequencing used immunoSEQ multiplex PCR; TCRdb keeps in-frame clones, though not all of them. The table records about 6,500 clones, over 70% of them present only once. A remark on this clone: What it binds is unknown.

The rearrangement joins TRBV29-1 to TRBJ1-1, with TRBD1 identical over 7 bases. The receptor's source is a young adult male patient who received an allogeneic stem cell transplant from a related donor, was CMV-positive, and had acute GVHD only. T cells may partly derive from the graft donor. The sequences come from PBMCs, collected just under 1,500 days after allogeneic stem cell transplant with posttransplant cyclophosphamide. The CDR3 region has the DNA TGCAGCGTGGCAGATACAGGGGCGGGCACTGAAGCTTTCTTT. This translates into CSVADTGAGTEAFF.